What follows describes a single T cell receptor (beta chain). These data belong to a study of control samples from healthy donors and cancer patients. Per the germline V gene, CDR1 is MNHEY and CDR2 is SVGAGI. V was trimmed by 4 bases and J by 2 bases, leaving 9 bases between them. The CDR3 contains 13 residues. Clones were read by immunoSEQ multiplex PCR, and TCRdb kept only the in-frame ones, dropping some. The sample has fewer than 100,000 clones; 82% are singletons. Source material: blood. This chain links TRBV6-5 with TRBJ2-7; D may be TRBD1 or TRBD2 (5 bases each). The sequence was obtained from a man aged 60-69 years in good health. The CDR3 loop reads CASSSGAPYEQYF. Here the CDR3 DNA reads TGTGCCAGCAGTTCCGGGGCCCCCTACGAGCAGTACTTC.